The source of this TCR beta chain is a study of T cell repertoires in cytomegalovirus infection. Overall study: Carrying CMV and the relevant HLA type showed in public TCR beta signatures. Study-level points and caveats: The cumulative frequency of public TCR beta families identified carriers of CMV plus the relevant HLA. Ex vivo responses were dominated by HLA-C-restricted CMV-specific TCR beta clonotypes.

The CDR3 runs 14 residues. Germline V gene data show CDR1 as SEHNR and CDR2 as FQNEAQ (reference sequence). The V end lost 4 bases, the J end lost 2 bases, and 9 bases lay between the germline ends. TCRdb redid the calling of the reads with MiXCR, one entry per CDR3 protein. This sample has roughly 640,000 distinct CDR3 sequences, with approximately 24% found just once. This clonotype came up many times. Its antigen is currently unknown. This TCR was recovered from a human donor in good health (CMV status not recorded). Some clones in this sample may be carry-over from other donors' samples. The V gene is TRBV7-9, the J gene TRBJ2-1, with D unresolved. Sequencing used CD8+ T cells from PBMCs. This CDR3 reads CASSYQQAYNEQFF. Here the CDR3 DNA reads TGTGCCAGCAGCTACCAGCAGGCCTACAATGAGCAGTTCTTC.